This T cell receptor (beta chain) was retrieved from a study of blood T cell repertoires in COVID-19. Background on the study: Donors in the United States, Italy and Spain gave samples during acute or convalescent COVID-19. T cells, B-cell-depleted T cells, or PBMCs supplied cDNA or gDNA.

The CDR3 is 19 amino acids. CDR1 is LGHNA and CDR2 is YSLEER in the germline V gene. V lost 2 bases to trimming and J lost 2 bases, with 24 bases between them. Here immunoSEQ multiplex PCR was the method, and the copy in TCRdb shows in-frame clones only, minus some. The sample has roughly 200,000 clones, 85% to 90% seen once. The chain has TRBV4-3 and TRBJ1-1, with D possibly matching TRBD1 (6 bases). Sequencing input: peripheral blood. The source is a man between 18 and 35 years old with active or convalescent COVID-19. CDR3 sequence (DNA): TGCGCCAGCAGCCAAACCCGGATCCAACCAGGACAGCTAAACACTGAAGCTTTCTTT. It yields the protein CASSQTRIQPGQLNTEAFF.